The 7 T cell receptor beta chains reported below all come from one sample, sequenced in a study of blood T cells in healthy people across ages. Then a second PCR, running roughly 6 to 12 cycles, was carried out with a sample-barcoded 5' primer and a J-beta primer mix. TCRdb analysed the 5' RACE reads with MiXCR anew, one entry per CDR3 protein. The profile shows over 750,000 distinct CDR3 sequences, roughly 25% of them singletons. These data also featured in a second study, about T cells of mothers and their children.

What was sequenced was blood. The receptors originated from a boy between 10 and 17 years old in good health.

The chain has TRBV7-2 and TRBJ2-3; D is ambiguous. Germline assignment: CDR1 SGHTA and CDR2 FQGNSA. CDR3 length equals 15 residues. Between the trimmed V and J ends, which lost 5 bases and 3 bases, there was a span of 15 bases. In nucleotides, the CDR3 is TGTGCCAGCAGCCCCGAAGGCAGGTTAACAGATACGCAGTATTTT. It yields the protein CASSPEGRLTDTQYF.

This clonotype appeared once. The chain carries TRBV7-3 and TRBJ2-5; 10 bases are shared with TRBD2. Matching the DNA end better, TRBJ2-1 makes the J call doubtful. Germline CDR1 SGHTA, CDR2 FQGTGA. The CDR3 totals 15 residues. The CDR3 coding sequence is TGTGCCAGCAGCTCCTATAGCGGGGGGAGGAATGAGCAGTTCTTC. It is translated as CASSSYSGGRNEQFF.

The chain is built from TRBV28 and TRBJ1-5, with D uncertain. Trimming left V 2 bases short and J 5 bases short, with 10 bases between. The germline V gene has CDR1 MDHEN and CDR2 SYDVKM. The CDR3 loop spans 14 amino acids. Written as DNA, the CDR3 is TGTGCCAGCAGTTTAGGACGGAGATATCAGCCCCAGCATTTT. Amino acids: CASSLGRRYQPQHF.

The table lists this clonotype with a few counts. The gene calls are TRBV15 and TRBJ2-3, with 7 bases identical to TRBD2. The trim removed 9 bases at V and 1 base at J, leaving 4 bases unmatched. The CDR3 covers 13 residues. The germline V gene encodes CDR1 LNHNV and CDR2 YYDKDF (reference sequence). CDR3 protein: CATWTRGTDTQYF. The DNA of the CDR3 is TGTGCCACTTGGACTAGGGGCACAGATACGCAGTATTTT.

The chain links TRBV12-3 or TRBV12-4 to TRBJ2-3; 8 nucleotides agree with TRBD2. Germline trimming cut 3 bases from V and 8 bases from J; bases unmatched to any gene: 13. The CDR3 is made up of 16 amino acids. CDR3 sequence reads: CASSFSPGLVTGTQYF. CDR3 in DNA: TGTGCCAGCAGTTTCTCCCCGGGACTAGTTACCGGTACGCAGTATTTT.

This rearrangement joins TRBV5-6 to TRBJ2-5; 9 nucleotides match TRBD1. The CDR3 is 13 residues long. V lost 4 bases and J lost 5; bases outside the gene matches: 3. Germline V lookup: CDR1 SGHDT, CDR2 YYEEEE. CDR3 sequence: CASSHRGPETQYF. The CDR3 DNA reads TGTGCCAGCAGCCACAGGGGGCCGGAGACCCAGTACTTC.

This chain joins TRBV15 and TRBJ1-5, with D maybe TRBD1 (6 bases). Trimming cost V 5 bases and J 6 bases, with 23 bases left between them. The CDR3 sequence is 17 residues long. Germline-derived CDR1 and CDR2 are LNHNV and YYDKDF (reference sequence). In DNA, the CDR3 is TGTGCCACCAGCTCAAACCCCCTCCGGGGGCACACTCAGCCCCAGCATTTT. As protein: CATSSNPLRGHTQPQHF.